This entry describes one T cell receptor beta chain. Its target is unknown. Germline-derived CDR1 and CDR2 are LGHNA and YNFKEQ. The length of the CDR3 is 16 residues. Trimming cost V 2 bases and J 0 bases, with 13 bases left between them. The source of the sample is a study of cytomegalovirus exposure and HLA in healthy donors. Study summary: Early released data had tens of millions of unique TCRs, all coming from HLA-typed donors. Membership in the Caucasian-associated ancestry cluster was found for 75% to 85% of 398 genotyped donors. Study-wide findings and caveats: The classifier was said to identify cytomegalovirus status with high specificity and sensitivity. Judged likely to be a sequencing artifact was a cluster of highly shared sequence variants.

A multiplex PCR was run with 60 Vbeta primers and 13 Jbeta primers. Assay used: immunoSEQ multiplex PCR; TCRdb lists only in-frame clones, some missing. The listing contains fewer than 70,000 clones. This sequence originates from a woman under 30 in good health and CMV-seronegative. Sample: PBMCs. This sequence joins TRBV4-2 and TRBJ1-1, with unresolved D. The CDR3: CASSQRNQIMNTEAFF. CDR3 DNA sequence: TGTGCCAGCAGCCAACGAAACCAGATAATGAACACTGAAGCTTTCTTT.